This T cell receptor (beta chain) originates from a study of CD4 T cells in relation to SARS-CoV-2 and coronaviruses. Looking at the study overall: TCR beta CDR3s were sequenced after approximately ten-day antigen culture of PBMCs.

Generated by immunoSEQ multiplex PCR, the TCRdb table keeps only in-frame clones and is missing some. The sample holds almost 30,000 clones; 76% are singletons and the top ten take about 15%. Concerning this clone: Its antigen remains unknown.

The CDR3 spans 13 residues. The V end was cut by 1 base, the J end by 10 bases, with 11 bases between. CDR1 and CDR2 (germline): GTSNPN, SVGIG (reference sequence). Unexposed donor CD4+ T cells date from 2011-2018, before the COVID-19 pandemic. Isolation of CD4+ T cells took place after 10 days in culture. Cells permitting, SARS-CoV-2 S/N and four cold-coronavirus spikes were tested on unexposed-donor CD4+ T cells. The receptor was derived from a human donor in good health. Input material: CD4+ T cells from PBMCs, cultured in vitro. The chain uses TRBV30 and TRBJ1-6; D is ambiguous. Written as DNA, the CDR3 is TGTGCCTGGAGTGGGCGCGGAAAGTCACCCCTCCACTTT. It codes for CAWSGRGKSPLHF.